This T cell receptor (beta chain) was sequenced in a study of cytotoxic CD8 clonotypes in ibrutinib-treated CLL. Germline V CDR1 and CDR2: SGHRS, YFSETQ. Trimming pared 4 bases from V and 5 bases from J, leaving 21 bases between. CDR3 length: 16 residues. In its sample, this clone was seen a few times. Measured with immunoSEQ multiplex PCR; TCRdb has only the in-frame clones, and not every one. This table has over 95,000 clones, approximately 56% appearing once. The chain joins TRBV5-1 to TRBJ2-5; D is possibly TRBD2 (6 bases). This TCR was sampled from a human donor with chronic lymphocytic leukemia. The source material was PBMCs, sampled after 24 months of ibrutinib treatment. CDR3 residues: CASSAGSRSGWETQYF. The DNA for the CDR3 is TGCGCCAGCAGCGCGGGGTCAAGGAGTGGCTGGGAGACCCAGTACTTC.